This T cell receptor beta chain was sequenced in a study of T cells after yellow fever vaccination. Study-wide results and limits: Only a minor proportion of clonotypes was detected across both CD4 and CD8 compartments. Post-booster repertoires contained most primary-vaccination clones again (approximately 95% CD4, around 88% CD8).

Comments on this clonotype: The antigen is undetermined.

J was trimmed by 0 bases and V by 6 bases; bases with no gene match: 6. In germline, CDR1 is SNHLY, CDR2 FYNNEI. The CDR3 totals 15 residues. TCRdb ran MiXCR on the 5' RACE reads and lists one entry per CDR3 protein. The sample has a few hundred thousand distinct CDR3 sequences, roughly 17% seen once. The sample here was PBMCs, taken 5 days after the first yellow fever vaccination. V gene TRBV2 combines with J gene TRBJ1-1; 8 bases line up with TRBD1. This clonotype was sampled from a man aged 18 to 29 who received the YFV17D yellow fever vaccine. CDR3 residues: CASSRRQGLNTEAFF. CDR3 nucleotides: TGTGCCAGCAGCCGTCGACAGGGGCTGAACACTGAAGCTTTCTTT.